What follows describes a single TCR beta chain. This entry is derived from a study of blood T cell repertoires in COVID-19. Across the study: Specimens from acute and convalescent COVID-19 originated in the United States, Italy and Spain. In each case, the material was cDNA or gDNA derived from T cells, B-cell-depleted T cells, or PBMCs.

TCRdb's copy holds only in-frame clones and misses some; the assay was immunoSEQ multiplex PCR. The table records fewer than 700,000 clones, about 89% of them present only once. V was pared by 3 bases and J by 2 bases, with 2 bases of the junction left unmatched. Germline loops: CDR1 SGHNT, CDR2 YYREEE (reference sequence). This CDR3 is 16 amino acids long. Seattle patients were enrolled during active infection and followed longitudinally. This chain joins TRBV5-4 and TRBJ2-1; 13 bases match TRBD2. Material: peripheral blood. This clonotype was obtained from a woman between 45 and 60 years old with COVID-19, enrolled during active disease. CDR3 in DNA: TGTGCCAGCAGCTCGGGACTAGCGGGGACCTACAATGAGCAGTTCTTC. The encoded protein is CASSSGLAGTYNEQFF. The full variable domain, rest sourced from reference TRBV5-4 and TRBJ2-1, is ETGVTQSPTHLIKTRGQQVTLRCSSQSGHNTVSWYQQALGQGPQFIFQYYREEENGRGNFPPRFSGLQFPNYSSELNVNALELDDSALYLCASSSGLAGTYNEQFFGPGTRLTVL.